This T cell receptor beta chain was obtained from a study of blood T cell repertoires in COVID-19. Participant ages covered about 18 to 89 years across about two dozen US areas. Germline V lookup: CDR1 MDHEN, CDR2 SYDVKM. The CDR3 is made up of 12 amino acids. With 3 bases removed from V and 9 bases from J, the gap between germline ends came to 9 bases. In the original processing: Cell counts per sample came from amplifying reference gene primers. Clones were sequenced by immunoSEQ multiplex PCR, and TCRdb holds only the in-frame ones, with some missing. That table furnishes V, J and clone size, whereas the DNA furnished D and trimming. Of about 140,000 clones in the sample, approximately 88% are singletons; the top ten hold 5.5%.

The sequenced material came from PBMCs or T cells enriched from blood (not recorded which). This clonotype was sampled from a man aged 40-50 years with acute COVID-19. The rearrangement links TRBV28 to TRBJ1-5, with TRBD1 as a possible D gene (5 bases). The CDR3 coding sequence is TGTGCCAGCAGTTTCCCAGGGCGGCCCCAGCATTTT. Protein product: CASSFPGRPQHF.